These T cell receptor beta chains were read from a single sample in a study of Tregs in tolerant kidney transplant recipients. TCRdb's table, derived via immunoSEQ multiplex PCR, lists solely in-frame clones and lacks some. The repertoire includes some 55,000 clones, over 70% of them detected once, and 4.5% to 6.5% sits in the top ten. Specimen: CD4+ T cells from blood. The receptor set was obtained from a human donor in good health. The conserved cysteine and the conserved F or W are not part of the CDR3 here. Clone sizes are given selectively: once, few, many, or a class where the clone is expanded.

J gene: TRBJ2-7
clone size: few
V gene: TRBV30
CDR3 protein: AWSVKDHLQQFAYEQY

J gene: TRBJ1-2
clone size: .
V gene: TRBV7-2
CDR3 protein: ASSLSSTGFMLGYT

J gene: TRBJ1-1
clone size: .
V gene: TRBV7-9
CDR3 protein: ASSLDNYNTEAF

J gene: TRBJ2-7
clone size: .
V gene: TRBV10-3
CDR3 protein: AISRGLAASYEQY

J gene: TRBJ2-7
clone size: .
V gene: TRBV18
CDR3 protein: ASSPKLAGGPTSYEQY

J gene: TRBJ2-1
clone size: once
V gene: TRBV9
CDR3 protein: ASSVSGSPENEQF

J gene: TRBJ1-2
clone size: .
V gene: TRBV7-9
CDR3 protein: ASSNERTNGYT

J gene: TRBJ1-1
clone size: .
V gene: TRBV5-1
CDR3 protein: ASSPGSMNTEAF

J gene: TRBJ1-6
clone size: .
V gene: TRBV11-2
CDR3 protein: ASSVGGVYNSPLH

J gene: TRBJ1-2
clone size: .
V gene: TRBV23-1
CDR3 protein: ASGPRGTGAFVYGYT

J gene: TRBJ1-2
clone size: .
V gene: TRBV5-1
CDR3 protein: ASSYGTPEGFT

J gene: TRBJ1-4
clone size: .
V gene: TRBV7-9
CDR3 protein: ASSPGQGFEKLF

J gene: TRBJ2-3
clone size: .
V gene: TRBV25-1
CDR3 protein: ASSEQDRVLLDTQY

J gene: TRBJ2-5
clone size: .
V gene: TRBV7-2
CDR3 protein: ASSPKPRTQLQETQY

J gene: TRBJ2-3
clone size: .
V gene: TRBV6-5
CDR3 protein: ASSYLVALRPDTQY

J gene: TRBJ2-4
clone size: .
V gene: TRBV14
CDR3 protein: ASSPQGLAKNIQY

J gene: TRBJ2-1
clone size: few
V gene: TRBV6-6
CDR3 protein: ASRPGLGGFGEQF

J gene: TRBJ1-2
clone size: .
V gene: TRBV5-6
CDR3 protein: ASSLARGPHT

J gene: TRBJ1-3
clone size: once
V gene: TRBV14
CDR3 protein: ASSHDSSGNTIY

J gene: TRBJ1-1
clone size: .
V gene: TRBV5-5
CDR3 protein: ASSLAPGQSNTEAF

J gene: TRBJ2-7
clone size: .
V gene: TRBV7-2
CDR3 protein: ASSLGPGRYEQY

J gene: TRBJ2-7
clone size: .
V gene: TRBV2
CDR3 protein: ASRLGSSYEQY

J gene: TRBJ2-6
clone size: .
V gene: TRBV5-1
CDR3 protein: ASSLRGGSAGANVLT

J gene: TRBJ2-7
clone size: .
V gene: TRBV19
CDR3 protein: ASKGDGLGEQY

J gene: TRBJ2-3
clone size: few
V gene: TRBV30
CDR3 protein: AWSSWGYTQY